This passage covers 8 T cell receptor beta chains from one sample sequenced in a study of shared clonotypes between healthy human individuals. Generated by immunoSEQ multiplex PCR, the TCRdb table keeps only in-frame clones and is missing some. The sample lists about 2.1 million clones, roughly 91% seen once, with 1.7% in the top ten. Terminally differentiated effector memory CD45RA+ cells were excluded by CCR7 positive selection of CD45RO-negative cells. Sequences were obtained from naive CD8+ T cells from PBMCs. These receptors originate from a man aged 18 to 30 in good health. Some clones in this sample may be carry-over from other donors' samples.

Of note for this clone: The same CDR3 arises from other DNA sequences in this sample as well. The gene calls are TRBV28 and TRBJ2-2; D might be TRBD2 (5 bases). Trimming took 3 bases from V and 1 from J, leaving 6 bases between them. The CDR3 spans 14 residues. Per germline, CDR1 MDHEN and CDR2 SYDVKM. CDR3 nucleotide sequence: TGTGCCAGCAGTTTCCGGGGGAACACCGGGGAGCTGTTTTTT. Translating gives CASSFRGNTGELFF.

The chain combines TRBV19 with TRBJ1-2; D not certain. The germline CDR1 and CDR2 sequences are LNHDA and SQIVND (reference sequence). Trimming stripped 6 bases from V and 1 base from J, with 12 bases between. The CDR3 is 14 residues long. The CDR3 DNA is TGTGCCAGTAGGGATTGGGTTAATAACTATGGCTACACCTTC. It specifies CASRDWVNNYGYTF. The variable domain in full, with the rest retrieved from reference TRBV19 and TRBJ1-2, is DGGITQSPKYLFRKEGQNVTLSCEQNLNHDAMYWYRQDPGQGLRLIYYSQIVNDFQKGDIAEGYSVSREKKESFPLTVTSAQKNPTAFYLCASRDWVNNYGYTFGSGTRLTVV.

This clone is a singleton in its sample. The chain links TRBV27 to TRBJ1-2, with 7 positions matching TRBD1. The CDR3 consists of 20 residues. Unmatched junction bases numbered 21, after V lost 2 bases and J lost 3 bases. Looked up from germline, CDR1 is MNHEY and CDR2 is SMNVEV (reference sequence). This CDR3 reads CASSLSSPGSATGAYYGYTF. In DNA, the CDR3 is TGTGCCAGCAGTTTAAGTAGCCCCGGGTCCGCCACAGGGGCCTACTATGGCTACACCTTC.

The J gene is TRBJ1-1, the V gene TRBV9, with TRBD1 matching 12 bases. V shed 3 bases and J 11 bases; nucleotides not matched to a gene: 5. There are 13 residues in the CDR3. Germline assignment: CDR1 SGDLS and CDR2 YYNGEE. CDR3 in amino acids: CASSAGQGASAFF. CDR3 coding DNA: TGTGCCAGCAGCGCGGGACAGGGGGCATCGGCTTTCTTT.

The rearrangement uses TRBV11-1 and TRBJ2-3, with TRBD1 as a possible D gene (7 bases). The CDR3 runs to 15 residues. V lost 4 bases, J lost 5 bases, and 16 bases lay in between. Germline values: CDR1 SGHAT, CDR2 FQDESV (reference sequence). In DNA, the CDR3 is TGTGCCAGCAGCTCGACAGGGACTTCGGTAGATACGCAGTATTTT. Residues: CASSSTGTSVDTQYF.

The gene calls are TRBV27 and TRBJ2-7; 8 positions agree with TRBD2. Germline V gene lookup returns CDR1 MNHEY and CDR2 SMNVEV (reference sequence). This CDR3 region has 13 residues. J was trimmed by 6 bases and V by 4 bases; bases with no gene match: 5. CDR3 in amino acids: CASSYTGGAEQYF. The CDR3 DNA follows: TGTGCCAGCAGTTACACGGGAGGGGCCGAGCAGTACTTC.

The chain uses TRBV29-1 and TRBJ2-1; D unresolved. V lost 7 bases and J lost 0, with 7 bases in between. The CDR3 totals 12 residues. Germline assignment: CDR1 SQVTM and CDR2 ANQGSEA. CDR3 residues: CSAPGSYNEQFF. In DNA form, the CDR3 reads TGCAGCGCCCCCGGCTCCTACAATGAGCAGTTCTTC.

A single count supports this clone. J is TRBJ2-3 and V is TRBV9; perhaps TRBD1 as D (6 bases). With 3 bases removed from V and 2 bases from J, the gap between germline ends came to 13 bases. Germline-derived CDR1 and CDR2 are SGDLS and YYNGEE. CDR3 size: 15 residues. The CDR3 nucleotides read TGTGCCAGCAGCGCACCACAGGGAGCCACAGATACGCAGTATTTT. It codes for CASSAPQGATDTQYF.